This T cell receptor beta chain was obtained from a study of blood T cell repertoires in COVID-19. TCRdb's table, derived via immunoSEQ multiplex PCR, lists solely in-frame clones and lacks some. The top ten hold 11% of the sample, which has about 230,000 clones, under 90% seen once. Looked up from germline, CDR1 is SGHRS and CDR2 is YFSETQ. This CDR3 has 15 amino acids. V was pared by 4 bases and J by 7 bases, with 6 bases of the junction left unmatched. This clone has only one observation. The chain uses TRBV5-1 and TRBJ1-6; 9 bases fit TRBD1. The source material was peripheral blood. This clonotype was obtained from a man in his forties or fifties with COVID-19, enrolled during active disease. The CDR3 protein is CASSPETGGNSPLHF. CDR3 in DNA: TGCGCCAGCAGCCCAGAGACAGGGGGGAATTCACCCCTCCACTTT.